This T cell receptor (beta chain) was observed in a study of CD8+CD57+ T cells in acquired aplastic anemia (dated by TCRdb to between 2017 and 2018). With regard to the full study: On average, sorted CD4+ and CD8+ cells yielded about 3 ug of extracted DNA, with a range of about 0.17 to 27.4 ug. Healthy donor samples averaged about 9.9 million reads for CD4+ and about 12 million for CD8+ cells. The paper as a whole reports these results and caveats: No significant difference in CD8+ Simpson's diversity was found between patients and healthy controls (P=0.060). Around 28 CD8+ CDR3 sequences were found to be shared between patients and controls, but these sequences appeared to be highly expressed in patients and within the immunodominant clones of the patients.

This clonotype was found many times. What antigen it recognizes has not been identified. Per-nucleotide qualities are absent, and no much larger clonotype sits a single base away. In the study, sorted CD4+ and CD8+ blood T cells from patients with severe aplastic anemia and from healthy subjects underwent deep sequencing of TCR repertoires. Ficoll-Paque density gradient centrifugation was used to isolate peripheral blood mononuclear cells. Before DNA extraction, CD4+ and CD8+ T cells were sorted with FACS or magnetic beads. Genomic DNA served as template for TCR beta VDJ combination and CDR3 sequence profiling. TCR repertoire sequencing was run on an Illumina HiSeq 2000. For the original study's pipeline: Repertoires were assessed using TRBV/TRBJ rearrangement plots, CDR3 size and DJ length profiles, and Simpson's diversity index. The most abundant DNA sequence in the deep sequencing data was taken as the immunodominant clone. CDR3 amino acid sequences were screened for sharing across subjects and were compared with published repertoires and the VDJdb database. TCRdb redid the processing of the public reads, applying fastp at Q25 and MiXCR, and retained in-frame beta chains. Rows merge per CDR3 protein into single entries with the most common DNA and genes. Clone size and V and J calls follow TCRdb, not the original study. In all, the sample holds some 190,000 distinct CDR3 sequences, and approximately 50% of those were seen once. The ten largest clones represent about 17% of the sample.

The source is a human donor in good health, serving as a control. Specimen: sorted CD4+, CD8+, or CD8+CD57+ T cells (not recorded which) from PBMCs.

The sequence in DNA is TGTGCCAGCAGCTTGATTAGCGGGGCCGAGACCCAGTACTTC. Translated, it reads CASSLISGAETQYF. The rearrangement combines TRBV7-2 with TRBJ2-5, and 8 junction bases match TRBD2. From cysteine to phenylalanine, the CDR3 is 14 amino acids long. Only CDR3 DNA is held: 42 bases, read in frame from base 1. CDR1 and CDR2, looked up from the germline V gene, are SGHTA and FQGNSA. Germline trimming: 3 bases from V, 5 bases from J; junction bases outside gene matches: 5.